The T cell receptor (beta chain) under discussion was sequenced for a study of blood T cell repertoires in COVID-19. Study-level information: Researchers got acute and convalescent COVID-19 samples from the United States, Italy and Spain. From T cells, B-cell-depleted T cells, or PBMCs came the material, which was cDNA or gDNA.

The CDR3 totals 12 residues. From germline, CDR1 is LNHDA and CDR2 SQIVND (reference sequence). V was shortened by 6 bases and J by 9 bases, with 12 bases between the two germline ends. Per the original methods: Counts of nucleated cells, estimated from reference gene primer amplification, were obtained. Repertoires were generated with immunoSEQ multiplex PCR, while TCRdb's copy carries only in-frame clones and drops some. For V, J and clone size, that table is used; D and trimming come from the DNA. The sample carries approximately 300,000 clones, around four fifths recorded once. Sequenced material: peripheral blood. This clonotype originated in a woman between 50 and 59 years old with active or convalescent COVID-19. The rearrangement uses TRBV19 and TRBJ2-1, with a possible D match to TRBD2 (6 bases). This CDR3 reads CASSGRSIEQFF. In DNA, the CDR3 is TGTGCCAGTAGCGGGAGAAGCATTGAGCAGTTCTTC.